What follows are 23 T cell receptor beta chains derived from one specimen sequenced in a study of read filtering for tumor transcriptome and immune sequencing (dated by TCRdb to about 2020). Sequencer: Illumina HiSeq 4000. Starting from 400 ng RNA, TCR libraries were constructed with the Immunoverse kit using molecular barcoded adaptors that cover the alpha/delta and beta/gamma chains. The public reads were run again by TCRdb, first through fastp at Q25 and then through MiXCR, and only productive beta chains were kept. Here each entry gathers all rows of one CDR3 protein and keeps the most common genes and DNA. This sample has roughly 60,000 distinct CDR3 sequences in its table, and roughly 20% of those were observed once. The ten largest account for about a sixth of the sample. The source material was a population of CD138-negative cells sorted from bone marrow. The cell subset or site label, as the study defines it: bone marrow mononuclear cells depleted of CD138+ plasma/myeloma cells by negative magnetic selection. These TCRs come from a donor older than 35 with multiple myeloma.

This clonotype has more than one count but fewer than ten. The CDR3: CASSLDIGSYEKLFF. The DNA for the CDR3 is TGTGCCAGCAGCTTAGATATCGGTTCATATGAAAAACTGTTTTTT. The gene calls are TRBV11-2 and TRBJ1-4; D not resolved. Germline assignment: CDR1 SGHAT and CDR2 FQNNGV. CDR3 size: 15 residues. Trimming took 0 bases from V and 6 from J, leaving 11 bases between them.

This clonotype was detected ten times or more. CDR3 sequence reads: CASSRSRGEQYF. The CDR3 DNA is TGTGCCAGCAGCCGATCTCGGGGCGAGCAGTACTTC. The chain is built from TRBV11-3 and TRBJ2-7; possible D gene TRBD2, 5 bases. V lost 5 bases and J lost 6, with 11 bases in between. The CDR3 consists of 12 residues. Germline V gene lookup returns CDR1 SGHNT and CDR2 YENEEA.

This clonotype was counted at least ten times. The chain employs TRBV7-2 and TRBJ1-1; no reliable D call. V lost 3 bases and J 3 bases, leaving 8 bases between the germline ends. The CDR3 is 13 residues long. The germline gives CDR1 SGHTA, CDR2 FQGNSA. The CDR3 DNA sequence: TGTGCCAGCAGCTTTGGCCCCGACACTGAAGCTTTCTTT. It encodes CASSFGPDTEAFF.

This clonotype was seen repeatedly, ten times or more. V usage is TRBV6-5 and J usage is TRBJ2-1; TRBD2 might be the D (5 bases). Germline loops: CDR1 MNHEY, CDR2 SVGAGI. The CDR3 runs to 15 residues. V gave up 7 bases and J gave up 8 bases, with 21 bases separating them. The CDR3 DNA reads TGTGCCAGCACCTCAGCGGAGACGACCGTCTATGAGCAGTTCTTC. Translation gives CASTSAETTVYEQFF.

The chain carries TRBV7-8 and TRBJ2-5; 8 bases are shared with TRBD2. CDR3 size: 17 residues. Germline loops: CDR1 SGHVS, CDR2 FQNEAQ. J was trimmed by 7 bases and V by 0 bases; bases with no gene match: 13. The CDR3 bases are TGTGCCAGCAGCTTAGCCCAAGGACTAGCCGGAGTGGCGACCCAGTACTTC. It specifies CASSLAQGLAGVATQYF.

This clonotype has just a few counts. This rearrangement joins TRBV7-6 to TRBJ1-3; D unclear. Germline assignment: CDR1 SGHVS and CDR2 FNYEAQ. V lost 3 bases and J 3 bases, leaving 9 bases between the germline ends. This CDR3 region has 14 residues. CDR3 nucleotide sequence: TGTGCCAGCAGCTTGGAGGAGTATGGAAACACCATATATTTT. Protein sequence: CASSLEEYGNTIYF.

This clonotype appeared many times. The V call is TRBV7-2, the J call TRBJ2-1; TRBD2 matches 9 bases. The junction had 6 bases not matched to a gene; V was cut back by 5 bases and J by 4 bases. Per germline, CDR1 SGHTA and CDR2 FQGNSA. The CDR3 covers 15 residues. The CDR3 DNA is TGTGCCAGCAGCGCGACTAGCGGTTCTTACAATGAGCAGTTCTTC. Its protein product is CASSATSGSYNEQFF.

This clonotype was seen at least ten times. V is TRBV4-1 and J is TRBJ2-7; 12 bases line up with TRBD1. V gave up 4 bases and J gave up 3 bases; unmatched junction bases: 4. The CDR3 length is 15 residues. Germline V gives CDR1 MGHRA, CDR2 YSYEKL. The CDR3 spells CASSRGQGAFYEQYF. DNA of the CDR3: TGCGCCAGCAGCCGGGGACAGGGGGCTTTCTACGAGCAGTACTTC.

This clonotype was observed at least ten times. This chain connects TRBV2 to TRBJ2-7; TRBD2 matches 8 bases. Germline V gene sequence: CDR1 SNHLY, CDR2 FYNNEI. Unmatched junction bases numbered 7, after V lost 7 bases and J lost 2 bases. The CDR3 contains 14 residues. CDR3 protein: CASKEEREPYEQYF. CDR3 DNA: TGTGCCAGCAAGGAAGAGCGGGAGCCCTACGAGCAGTACTTC.

Comments on this clonotype: This could be a read error, since a much larger clone is one nucleotide away. The chain employs TRBV20-1 and TRBJ2-2, with a tentative D call TRBD2 (6 bases). Germline CDR1 reads DFQATT; CDR2 reads SNEGSKA (reference sequence). The CDR3 has 15 residues. This chain's CDR3 is CSVRDMRGNTGELFF. The CDR3 coding sequence is TGCAGTGTTAGAGATATGCGGGGGAACACCGGGGAGCTGTTTTTT.

Worth noting for this clonotype: This sequence may be a read error, since a much larger clone differs from it by one base. This rearrangement joins TRBV28 to TRBJ2-5, with 10 bases that match TRBD1. CDR1 is MDHEN and CDR2 is SYDVKM in the germline V gene. CDR3 length: 14 amino acids. Here the CDR3 reads CASRQGAVQETPYF. For the CDR3, the DNA is TGTGCCAGCCGACAGGGGGCTGTCCAAGAGACCCCGTACTTC.

This clonotype appeared many times. This chain uses TRBV12-3 or TRBV12-4 with TRBJ2-7; D gene unclear. V lost 2 bases and J lost 6, with 5 bases in between. This CDR3 is built from 11 residues. The CDR3 coding sequence is TGTGCCAGCAGTTTACGGTCCGAGCAGTACTTC. It encodes CASSLRSEQYF.

In this sample, this clonotype turned up a few times. The chain links TRBV28 to TRBJ1-5; no definite D call. The CDR3 loop spans 14 amino acids. Trimming shortened V by 2 bases and J by 3 bases, and 8 bases separated the two germline ends. Looked up from germline, CDR1 is MDHEN and CDR2 is SYDVKM. CDR3 DNA sequence: TGTGCCAGCAGTTTAACTATGCCCAATCAGCCCCAGCATTTT. Translated, it gives CASSLTMPNQPQHF.

This clonotype was counted ten times or more. V gene TRBV5-1 combines with J gene TRBJ2-2; 8 bases align to TRBD2. V dropped 3 bases and J dropped 0; count of bases not matched to a gene: 7. Germline loops: CDR1 SGHRS, CDR2 YFSETQ. The CDR3 length is 17 residues. DNA for the CDR3: TGCGCCAGCAGCTCACCGACTAGCGACGCGAACACCGGGGAGCTGTTTTTT. Amino acid sequence: CASSSPTSDANTGELFF.

Comment on this clonotype: A much larger clone differs by one base, so this may be a read error. This chain links TRBV20-1 with TRBJ1-4; no definite D call. Looked up from germline, CDR1 is DFQATT and CDR2 is SNEGSKA (reference sequence). The CDR3 spans 14 residues. CDR3 nucleotide sequence: TGCAGTGCCGCTGGGTCCGCAACTAATGAAAAACTGTATTTT. Amino acids: CSAAGSATNEKLYF.

As concerns this clonotype: Given a far larger clone just one base away, this is likely a sequencing read error. CDR3 loop: CASSIAGGRTDAQYF. The CDR3, as DNA: TGCGCCAGCAGTATAGCGGGAGGCCGCACAGATGCGCAGTATTTT. This chain links TRBV4-1 with TRBJ1-4; 10 bases match TRBD2. The J call could be wrong; TRBJ2-3 is a better fit for the DNA end. CDR3 length equals 15 residues. Germline V lookup: CDR1 MGHRA, CDR2 YSYEKL.

This clonotype was picked up many times. The chain carries TRBV11-3 and TRBJ1-6; D gene uncertain. V shed 5 bases and J shed 7 bases, with 12 bases lying between them. Germline V lookup: CDR1 SGHNT, CDR2 YENEEA. The CDR3 loop spans 14 amino acids. CDR3 in DNA: TGTGCCAGCAGCGTCAGGACTGCAAATTCACCCCTCCACTTT. It yields the protein CASSVRTANSPLHF.

As regards this clonotype: A much larger clone lies a single base off, so this may be a read error. V usage is TRBV28 and J usage is TRBJ2-3; possible D gene TRBD1, 5 bases. From germline, CDR1 is MDHEN and CDR2 SYDVKM. The CDR3 contains 15 residues. The CDR3 region is CASSSRAQGTDTRYF. In nucleotides, the CDR3 is TGTGCCAGCAGTTCCCGGGCCCAGGGTACGGATACGCGGTATTTT.

This rearrangement joins TRBV24-1 to TRBJ2-3; 9 nucleotides align to TRBD1. The ends lost 2 bases at V and 4 bases at J; junction bases unmatched: 12. Germline V CDR1 and CDR2: KGHDR, SFDVKD. The CDR3 spans 18 residues. DNA of the CDR3: TGTGCCACCAGTGATTCAACCCGACAGGGGGTCGGCGCAGATACGCAGTATTTT. Translating gives CATSDSTRQGVGADTQYF.

This clonotype showed up many times. The chain employs TRBV4-1 and TRBJ2-1, with 12 bases identical to TRBD2. The V gene end was trimmed by 6 bases and the J gene end by 7 bases; junction bases not matched to a gene: 4. This CDR3 region has 14 residues. In germline, CDR1 is MGHRA, CDR2 YSYEKL. CDR3 loop: CASRRLAGVNEQFF. The CDR3 coding sequence is TGCGCCAGCAGACGACTAGCGGGAGTAAATGAGCAGTTCTTC.

The sample holds many counts of this clonotype. The rearrangement uses TRBV11-2 and TRBJ2-1, with 9 bases lining up with TRBD1. This CDR3 region has 15 residues. The V gene's germline CDR1 is SGHAT and CDR2 FQNNGV. The trim removed 6 bases at V and 7 bases at J, leaving 10 bases unmatched. The CDR3 DNA is TGTGCCAGCAGAACTACCGGGACAGGGTTGAATGAGCAGTTCTTC. It translates to CASRTTGTGLNEQFF.

This clonotype was observed a few times. Here the CDR3 DNA reads TGCAGCGTTGTAGGACAGGGCGATGAGCAGTTCTTC. Encoded protein: CSVVGQGDEQFF. The chain uses TRBV29-1 and TRBJ2-1, with TRBD1 matching 8 bases. Germline CDR1 SQVTM, CDR2 ANQGSEA. The CDR3 extends over 12 amino acids. V lost 4 bases and J lost 8; bases outside the gene matches: 4.

This clonotype was seen many times. The CDR3 coding sequence is TGTGCCAGCAGCTCCTTAGGTGGCACAGATACGCAGTATTTT. Translated: CASSSLGGTDTQYF. The chain employs TRBV11-3 and TRBJ2-3; the D is unclear. Trimming took 4 bases from V and 1 from J, leaving 9 bases between them. Germline V gene lookup returns CDR1 SGHNT and CDR2 YENEEA. The CDR3 is 14 residues long.